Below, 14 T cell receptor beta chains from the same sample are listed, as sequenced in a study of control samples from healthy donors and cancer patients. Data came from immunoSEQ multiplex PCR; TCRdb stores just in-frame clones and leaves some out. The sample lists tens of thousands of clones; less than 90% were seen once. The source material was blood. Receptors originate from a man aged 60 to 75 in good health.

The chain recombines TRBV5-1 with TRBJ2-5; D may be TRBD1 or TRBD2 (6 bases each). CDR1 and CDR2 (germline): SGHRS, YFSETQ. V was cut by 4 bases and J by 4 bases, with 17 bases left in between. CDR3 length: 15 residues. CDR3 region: CASSPTVGGRETQYF. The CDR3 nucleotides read TGCGCCAGCAGCCCCACGGTAGGGGGGAGAGAGACCCAGTACTTC.

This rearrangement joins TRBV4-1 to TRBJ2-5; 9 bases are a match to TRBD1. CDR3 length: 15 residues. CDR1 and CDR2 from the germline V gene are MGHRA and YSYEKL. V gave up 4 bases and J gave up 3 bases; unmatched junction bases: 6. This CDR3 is CASSPTGTGKETQYF. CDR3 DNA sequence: TGCGCCAGCAGCCCAACGGGGACAGGGAAAGAGACCCAGTACTTC.

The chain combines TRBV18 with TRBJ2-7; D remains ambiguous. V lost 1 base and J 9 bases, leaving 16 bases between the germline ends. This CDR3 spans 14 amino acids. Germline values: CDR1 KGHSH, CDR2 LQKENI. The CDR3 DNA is TGTGCCAGCTCACCACGGCAGGCTCCCGCTGGGCAGTACTTC. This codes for CASSPRQAPAGQYF.

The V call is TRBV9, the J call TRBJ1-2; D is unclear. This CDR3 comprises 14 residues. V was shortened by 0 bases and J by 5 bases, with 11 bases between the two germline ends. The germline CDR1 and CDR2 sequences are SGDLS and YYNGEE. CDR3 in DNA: TGTGCCAGCAGCGTAGCCTATGGCCGATATGGCTACACCTTC. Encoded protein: CASSVAYGRYGYTF. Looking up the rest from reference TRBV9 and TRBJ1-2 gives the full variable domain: DSGVTQTPKHLITATGQRVTLRCSPRSGDLSVYWYQQSLDQGLQFLIQYYNGEERAKGNILERFSAQQFPDLHSELNLSSLELGDSALYFCASSVAYGRYGYTFGSGTRLTVV.

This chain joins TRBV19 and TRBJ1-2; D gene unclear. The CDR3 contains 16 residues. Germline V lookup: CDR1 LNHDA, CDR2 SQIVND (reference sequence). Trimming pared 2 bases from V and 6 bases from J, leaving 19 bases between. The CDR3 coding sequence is TGTGCCAGTAGTATAATCGGCAGGATTTCAGGTGATGGCTACACCTTC. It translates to CASSIIGRISGDGYTF.

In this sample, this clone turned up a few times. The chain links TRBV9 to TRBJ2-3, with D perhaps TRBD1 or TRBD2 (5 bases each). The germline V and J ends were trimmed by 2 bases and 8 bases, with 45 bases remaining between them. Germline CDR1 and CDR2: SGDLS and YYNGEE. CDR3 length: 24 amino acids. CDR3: CASSVSGVGMGLRPGQAGKVTQYF. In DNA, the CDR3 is TGTGCCAGCAGCGTCAGCGGTGTGGGTATGGGTCTTCGTCCAGGGCAGGCGGGTAAGGTTACGCAGTATTTT.

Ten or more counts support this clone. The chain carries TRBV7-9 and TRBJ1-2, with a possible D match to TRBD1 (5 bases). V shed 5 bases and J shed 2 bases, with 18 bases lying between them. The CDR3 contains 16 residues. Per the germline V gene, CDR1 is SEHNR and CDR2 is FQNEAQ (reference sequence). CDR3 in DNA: TGTGCCAGCAGCGGAGGAAGAGACAGCGGCAACTATGGCTACACCTTC. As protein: CASSGGRDSGNYGYTF.

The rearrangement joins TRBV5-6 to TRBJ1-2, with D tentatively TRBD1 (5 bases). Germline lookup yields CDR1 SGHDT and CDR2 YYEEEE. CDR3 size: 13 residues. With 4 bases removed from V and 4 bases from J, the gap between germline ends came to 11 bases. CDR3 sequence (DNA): TGTGCCAGCAGCCCACCGGGGGGCTATGGCTACACCTTC. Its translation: CASSPPGGYGYTF.

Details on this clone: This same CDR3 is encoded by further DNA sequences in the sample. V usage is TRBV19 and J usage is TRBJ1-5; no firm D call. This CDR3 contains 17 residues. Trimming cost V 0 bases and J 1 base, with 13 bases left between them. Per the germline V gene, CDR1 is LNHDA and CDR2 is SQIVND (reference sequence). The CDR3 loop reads CASSIDRGGGSNQPQHF. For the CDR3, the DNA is TGTGCCAGTAGTATAGATCGCGGCGGAGGGAGCAATCAGCCCCAGCATTTT.

In DNA, the CDR3 is TGTGCCAGCAGAGACAGGGGGCTAGGGGAAAATCAGCCCCAGCATTTT. This codes for CASRDRGLGENQPQHF. The gene calls are TRBV28 and TRBJ1-5; 10 bases line up with TRBD1. Germline-derived CDR1 and CDR2 are MDHEN and SYDVKM. With V trimmed by 6 bases and J by 4 bases, 9 bases remained unmatched. The CDR3 runs 16 residues.

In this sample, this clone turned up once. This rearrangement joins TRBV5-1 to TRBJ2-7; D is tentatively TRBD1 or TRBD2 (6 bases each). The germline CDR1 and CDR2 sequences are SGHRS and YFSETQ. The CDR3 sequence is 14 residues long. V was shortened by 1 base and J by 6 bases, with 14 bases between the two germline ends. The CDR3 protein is CASSLLQGAGEQYF. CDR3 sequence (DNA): TGCGCCAGCAGCTTGCTACAGGGAGCGGGCGAGCAGTACTTC.

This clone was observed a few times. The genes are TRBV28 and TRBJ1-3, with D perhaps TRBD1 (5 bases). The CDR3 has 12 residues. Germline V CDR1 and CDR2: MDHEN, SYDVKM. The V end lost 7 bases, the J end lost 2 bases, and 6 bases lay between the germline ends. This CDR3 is CASKGPGNTIYF. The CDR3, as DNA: TGTGCCAGCAAGGGGCCTGGAAACACCATATATTTT.

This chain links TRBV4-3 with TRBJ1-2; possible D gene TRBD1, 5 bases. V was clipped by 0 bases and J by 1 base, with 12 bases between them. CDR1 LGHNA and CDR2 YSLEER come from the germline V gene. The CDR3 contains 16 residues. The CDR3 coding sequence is TGCGCCAGCAGCCAAGATCGGCGGGGGGGTAACTATGGCTACACCTTC. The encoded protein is CASSQDRRGGNYGYTF.

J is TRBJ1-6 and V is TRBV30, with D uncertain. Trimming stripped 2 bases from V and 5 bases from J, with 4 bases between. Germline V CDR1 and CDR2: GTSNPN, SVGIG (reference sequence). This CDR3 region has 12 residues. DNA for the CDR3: TGTGCCTGGAGTTTTAATAATTCACCCCTCCACTTT. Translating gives CAWSFNNSPLHF.